A selection of T cell receptor beta chains follows, all from one sample in a study of shared clonotypes between healthy human individuals. The method was immunoSEQ multiplex PCR; TCRdb's version includes in-frame clones alone and lacks a portion of them. The sample gives about 480,000 clones, 79% of which show up once; 13% is in the top ten. The sequenced sample consisted of PBMCs. The receptors derive from a woman aged 40 to 50 in good health. Some clones in this sample may be carry-over from other donors' samples. CDR3s include the opening cysteine and the closing phenylalanine or tryptophan. D genes are given only for firm matches. Expanded clones get a size class; other rows say once, few or many, or leave the size out.

V,size,J,D,length,CDR3,DNA
TRBV11-2,-,TRBJ2-1,-,12,CASSLDGTRQFF,TGTGCCAGCAGCTTAGACGGGACCAGACAGTTCTTC
TRBV19,-,TRBJ1-1,TRBD1,17,CASSIDLFDRVNTEAFF,TGTGCCAGTAGTATAGATCTATTCGACAGGGTGAACACTGAAGCTTTCTTT
TRBV5-1,-,TRBJ2-5,TRBD2,16,CASSHRTSGYQETQYF,TGCGCCAGCAGCCATAGGACTAGCGGGTACCAAGAGACCCAGTACTTC
TRBV28,once,TRBJ1-1,-,15,CASNKPEPVNTEAFF,TGTGCCAGCAATAAACCCGAACCCGTGAACACTGAAGCTTTCTTT
TRBV28,-,TRBJ2-2,TRBD1,13,CASWDSYTGELFF,TGTGCCAGTTGGGACAGCTACACCGGGGAGCTGTTTTTT
TRBV30,once,TRBJ2-1,TRBD1,15,CAWSRTGLPYNEQFF,TGTGCCTGGAGTAGGACAGGGCTCCCCTACAATGAGCAGTTCTTC
TRBV9,-,TRBJ2-2,-,15,CASSPLGVNTGELFF,TGTGCCAGCAGCCCCCTAGGGGTCAACACCGGGGAGCTGTTTTTT
TRBV5-1,many,TRBJ2-2,TRBD2,17,CASSLAEIAGGTGELFF,TGCGCCAGCAGCTTGGCCGAGATAGCGGGAGGAACCGGGGAGCTGTTTTTT
TRBV9,-,TRBJ2-3,TRBD2,16,CASSSTGGRAEDTQYF,TGTGCCAGCAGCTCTACGGGCGGGAGGGCCGAAGATACGCAGTATTTT
TRBV9,-,TRBJ2-2,TRBD2,17,CASSVGTSGTNTGELFF,TGTGCCAGCAGCGTAGGGACTAGCGGAACGAACACCGGGGAGCTGTTTTTT
TRBV19,-,TRBJ2-7,-,14,CASSILVGLDEQYF,TGTGCCAGTAGTATCTTAGTAGGGCTAGACGAGCAGTACTTC
TRBV28,-,TRBJ2-1,TRBD2,17,CASSLVLAGGTYNEQFF,TGTGCCAGCAGTTTGGTGTTAGCGGGAGGGACCTACAATGAGCAGTTCTTC
TRBV7-8,-,TRBJ2-1,-,15,CASSQSWGTRNEQFF,TGTGCCAGCAGCCAGTCGTGGGGTACGCGTAATGAGCAGTTCTTC
TRBV28,-,TRBJ1-1,TRBD1,15,CASSSPGTGITEAFF,TGTGCCAGCAGTTCTCCCGGGACAGGGATCACTGAAGCTTTCTTT
TRBV4-2,-,TRBJ2-3,TRBD1,18,CASSQDVPGGTSTDTQYF,TGTGCCAGCAGCCAAGATGTACCAGGGGGCACTAGCACAGATACGCAGTATTTT
TRBV2,-,TRBJ2-1,-,11,CASNRNNEQFF,TGTGCCAGCAACAGAAACAATGAGCAGTTCTTC